Shown below are 28 T cell receptor beta chains from a single sample sequenced in a study of T cell clones after liver transplantation. Method: immunoSEQ multiplex PCR; TCRdb's copy keeps in-frame clones and lacks some. The sample holds roughly 55,000 clones, 70% to 75% seen once. The sequencing used CD4+ T cells from blood, collected approximately 52 months after liver transplant. The receptor source for this set is a human patient who received a liver transplant. Part of the T cells may come from the graft donor.

The J gene is TRBJ1-6, the V gene TRBV9; perhaps TRBD1 as D (6 bases). The V gene lost 0 bases and the J gene lost 8 bases, with 12 bases spanning the gap. Looked up from germline, CDR1 is SGDLS and CDR2 is YYNGEE. The CDR3 spans 15 residues. The DNA of the CDR3 is TGTGCCAGCAGCGTAGAGGGGGGAGGAGATTCACCCCTCCACTTT. Residues: CASSVEGGGDSPLHF.

The chain joins TRBV18 to TRBJ1-4; the D is unclear. The germline V and J ends were trimmed by 2 bases and 0 bases, with 7 bases remaining between them. This CDR3 comprises 15 residues. Germline V lookup: CDR1 KGHSH, CDR2 LQKENI. In DNA, the CDR3 is TGTGCCAGCTCACCAAACAGCGCAACTAATGAAAAACTGTTTTTT. This translates into CASSPNSATNEKLFF.

This chain links TRBV19 with TRBJ2-1; possibly TRBD2 for D (6 bases). Trimming pared 4 bases from V and 1 base from J, leaving 17 bases between. This CDR3 is 17 amino acids long. Germline-derived CDR1 and CDR2 are LNHDA and SQIVND (reference sequence). The CDR3 DNA reads TGTGCCAGTAGTACGCAACGTGGGGGAGGATCCTACAATGAGCAGTTCTTC. Protein sequence: CASSTQRGGGSYNEQFF.

This chain uses TRBV5-8 with TRBJ2-1, with 9 bases fitting TRBD2. The V gene's germline CDR1 is SGHTS and CDR2 YDEGEE. CDR3 length: 15 amino acids. With 1 base clipped from V and 4 bases from J, the junction kept 3 bases outside the gene matches. The CDR3 spells CASSLSSGAYNEQFF. The CDR3 DNA reads as TGTGCCAGCAGCTTGTCTAGCGGGGCGTACAATGAGCAGTTCTTC. Looking up the rest from reference TRBV5-8 and TRBJ2-1 gives the full variable domain: EAGVTQSPTHLIKTRGQQATLRCSPISGHTSVYWYQQALGLGLQFLLWYDEGEERNRGNFPPRFSGRQFPNYSSELNVNALELEDSALYLCASSLSSGAYNEQFFGPGTRLTVL.

This chain joins TRBV9 and TRBJ2-1; tentative D call: TRBD2 (6 bases). Germline lookup yields CDR1 SGDLS and CDR2 YYNGEE. V was shortened by 2 bases and J by 5 bases, with 14 bases between the two germline ends. The CDR3 spans 15 residues. CDR3 coding DNA: TGTGCCAGCAGCGTCCGACTAGTCACCAACAATGAGCAGTTCTTC. It translates to CASSVRLVTNNEQFF.

The chain has TRBV10-3 and TRBJ2-3; D remains ambiguous. Trimming cost V 7 bases and J 2 bases, with 10 bases left between them. This CDR3 contains 13 residues. In germline, CDR1 is ENHRY, CDR2 SYGVKD. The CDR3 nucleotides are TGTGCCATCAATGATAGGGACACAGATACGCAGTATTTT. Translating it yields CAINDRDTDTQYF.

The CDR3 protein is CASSTGTLNVLTF. CDR3 sequence (DNA): TGTGCCAGCAGTACCGGGACCCTTAACGTCCTGACTTTC. This chain uses TRBV6-6 with TRBJ2-6, with D tentatively TRBD1 or TRBD2 (5 bases each). Per germline, CDR1 MNHNY and CDR2 SVGAGI (reference sequence). The CDR3 covers 13 residues. Trimming removed 5 bases from V and 10 bases from J, with 12 bases in between.

This chain links TRBV19 with TRBJ2-2; 7 bases fit TRBD2. Germline loops: CDR1 LNHDA, CDR2 SQIVND (reference sequence). The CDR3 is 17 amino acids. Trimming at V came to 3 bases and at J to 3 bases, leaving 10 bases not matched to a gene. The CDR3, as DNA: TGTGCCAGTAGTATTTTAAAAGGCGGGGGAGACACCGGGGAGCTGTTTTTT. Its translation: CASSILKGGGDTGELFF.

The rearrangement joins TRBV19 to TRBJ1-2; D unresolved. This CDR3 contains 13 residues. Trimming cost V 5 bases and J 8 bases, with 15 bases left between them. The germline V gene encodes CDR1 LNHDA and CDR2 SQIVND (reference sequence). In DNA form, the CDR3 reads TGTGCCAGTAGTCAAAGCGAAGGGCTGGGCTACACCTTC. Protein product: CASSQSEGLGYTF.

J is TRBJ1-1 and V is TRBV6-1; perhaps TRBD1 as D (6 bases). The CDR3 runs to 12 residues. Germline CDR1 and CDR2: MNHNS and SASEGT. The germline V and J ends were trimmed by 4 bases and 6 bases, with 9 bases remaining between them. The CDR3 coding sequence is TGTGCCAGCAGTGTCTACAGGGCTGAAGCTTTCTTT. Translation gives CASSVYRAEAFF.

The CDR3 region is CASSFDRAYNEQFF. The CDR3 coding sequence is TGCGCCAGCAGCTTCGACAGGGCTTACAATGAGCAGTTCTTC. The chain is built from TRBV5-1 and TRBJ2-1; 7 bases line up with TRBD1. The ends lost 2 bases at V and 4 bases at J; junction bases unmatched: 3. Germline V gene lookup returns CDR1 SGHRS and CDR2 YFSETQ. This CDR3 is 14 amino acids long.

The rearrangement links TRBV28 to TRBJ2-2; D gene uncertain. This CDR3 contains 14 residues. CDR1 and CDR2 from the germline V gene are MDHEN and SYDVKM. The V gene lost 7 bases and the J gene lost 4 bases, with 13 bases spanning the gap. The CDR3 protein is CASTIGRSTGELFF. The DNA for the CDR3 is TGTGCCAGCACCATCGGACGCAGCACCGGGGAGCTGTTTTTT.

The V call is TRBV7-2, the J call TRBJ1-2; the D gene is possibly TRBD1 (6 bases). CDR1 is SGHTA and CDR2 is FQGNSA in the germline V gene. CDR3 size: 13 residues. Trimming cost V 5 bases and J 9 bases, with 16 bases left between them. CDR3 sequence: CASSVSGGDSYTF. CDR3 sequence (DNA): TGTGCCAGCAGCGTCTCGGGGGGCGATAGCTACACCTTC.

The chain carries TRBV19 and TRBJ2-1; unclear D gene. CDR1 and CDR2 from the germline V gene are LNHDA and SQIVND (reference sequence). V was pared by 6 bases and J by 0 bases, with 9 bases between. The CDR3 consists of 14 residues. The CDR3 region has the DNA TGTGCCAGTAGAAGTTCTTACTCCTACAATGAGCAGTTCTTC. Its translation is CASRSSYSYNEQFF.

This chain links TRBV5-4 with TRBJ2-7; a weak D match, TRBD2 (5 bases). V lost 4 bases and J 5 bases, leaving 19 bases between the germline ends. This CDR3 contains 15 residues. Germline loops: CDR1 SGHNT, CDR2 YYREEE (reference sequence). CDR3 in amino acids: CASSLPARARDEQYF. CDR3 DNA: TGTGCCAGCAGCCTACCCGCGAGGGCGCGCGACGAGCAGTACTTC.

This chain connects TRBV11-2 to TRBJ1-1; 8 nucleotides agree with TRBD1. Losses at the gene ends were 4 bases for V and 4 bases for J; bases not matched to a gene: 2. This CDR3 spans 13 amino acids. Germline assignment: CDR1 SGHAT and CDR2 FQNNGV. The CDR3, as DNA: TGTGCCAGCAGCTCCCAGGGGGCCACTGAAGCTTTCTTT. Encoded protein: CASSSQGATEAFF.

The rearrangement joins TRBV20-1 to TRBJ1-5; unclear D gene. V was shortened by 3 bases and J by 5 bases, with 5 bases between the two germline ends. Germline V gene lookup returns CDR1 DFQATT and CDR2 SNEGSKA (reference sequence). This CDR3 has 11 amino acids. The CDR3 loop is CSASTDQPQHF. Here the CDR3 DNA reads TGCAGTGCTAGTACGGATCAGCCCCAGCATTTT.

V gene TRBV4-2 combines with J gene TRBJ2-7, with 11 bases aligning to TRBD2. J gave up 1 base and V 5 bases, and 7 bases lay outside the gene matches. This CDR3 comprises 16 residues. CDR1 and CDR2 (germline): LGHNA, YNFKEQ. CDR3 loop: CASSSLTSGVSYEQYF. Here the CDR3 DNA reads TGTGCCAGCAGCAGTCTGACTAGCGGGGTATCCTACGAGCAGTACTTC.

The chain couples TRBV29-1 to TRBJ2-5; 10 positions match TRBD1. Losses at the gene ends were 6 bases for V and 4 bases for J; bases not matched to a gene: 11. The CDR3 loop spans 15 amino acids. CDR1 is SQVTM, CDR2 ANQGSEA, per germline. This CDR3 reads CSVKPTGGSVETQYF. CDR3 DNA: TGCAGCGTCAAACCGACAGGGGGCTCGGTAGAGACCCAGTACTTC.

The chain recombines TRBV19 with TRBJ2-6; D is undetermined. Per germline, CDR1 LNHDA and CDR2 SQIVND (reference sequence). CDR3 length: 13 amino acids. V lost 8 bases and J lost 0, with 5 bases in between. The CDR3 nucleotides are TGTGCCAGTGAATTCTCTGGGGCCAACGTCCTGACTTTC. Translating it yields CASEFSGANVLTF.

V usage is TRBV19 and J usage is TRBJ2-1, with 11 positions matching TRBD2. The CDR3 is 14 amino acids. The V gene end was trimmed by 8 bases and the J gene end by 6 bases; junction bases not matched to a gene: 6. CDR1 is LNHDA and CDR2 is SQIVND in the germline V gene (reference sequence). The CDR3 nucleotides are TGTGCCAGTTCTAGCGGGGGGCCACCCAATGAGCAGTTCTTC. It encodes CASSSGGPPNEQFF.

The chain couples TRBV12-2 to TRBJ2-2; TRBD1 is the table's D call, not checked against the DNA. TRBV12-2 is shown as a pseudogene. The CDR3 covers 19 residues. The CDR3 DNA reads as TGTGCAAGTCGCTTAGCGGTCGCCAGGGTAGTCCTCAACACCGGGGAGCTGTTTTTT. This gives the protein CASRLAVARVVLNTGELFF.

This clone has more than one count but fewer than ten. The rearrangement links TRBV7-2 to TRBJ2-3, with 13 bases fitting TRBD2. The CDR3 is 16 amino acids. V lost 4 bases to trimming and J lost 4 bases; unmatched junction nucleotides: 5. Germline V CDR1 and CDR2: SGHTA, FQGNSA. DNA of the CDR3: TGTGCCAGCAGCTCAAAACTAGCGGGGGGGTCAGATACGCAGTATTTT. As protein: CASSSKLAGGSDTQYF.

This chain joins TRBV10-1 and TRBJ2-4; 9 nucleotides line up with TRBD1. The CDR3 sequence is 13 residues long. With V trimmed by 6 bases and J by 9 bases, 6 bases remained unmatched. Germline CDR1 WNHNN, CDR2 SYGVQD (reference sequence). Here the CDR3 DNA reads TGCGCCAGCAGCCGGGACAGGGACGGCATTCAGTACTTC. Protein product: CASSRDRDGIQYF.

The chain links TRBV6-5 to TRBJ2-4; 10 nucleotides agree with TRBD1. This CDR3 region has 14 residues. The germline V gene has CDR1 MNHEY and CDR2 SVGAGI. The trim removed 5 bases at V and 7 bases at J, leaving 5 bases unmatched. The CDR3 DNA reads TGTGCCAGCAGTGATCCGGGACAGGGGAACATTCAGTACTTC. Its protein is CASSDPGQGNIQYF.

The chain couples TRBV5-6 to TRBJ1-2, with D perhaps matching TRBD1 (5 bases). The V gene's germline CDR1 is SGHDT and CDR2 YYEEEE. The CDR3 consists of 14 residues. V was trimmed by 4 bases and J by 8 bases, leaving 18 bases between them. This CDR3 is CASSPGRNFLGYTF. The CDR3 DNA follows: TGTGCCAGCAGCCCGGGACGTAACTTTTTGGGCTACACCTTC.

V and J are TRBV6-1 and TRBJ1-3; D is uncertain. The germline V gene encodes CDR1 MNHNS and CDR2 SASEGT. This CDR3 has 15 residues. Trimming removed 2 bases at V and 2 bases at J, with 10 bases between. This CDR3 reads CASSEFWLTGNTIYF. CDR3 in DNA: TGTGCCAGCAGTGAATTTTGGCTCACTGGAAACACCATATATTTT.

The chain carries TRBV6-5 and TRBJ2-5; a possible D gene is TRBD1 (6 bases). The CDR3 runs to 15 residues. V lost 6 bases to trimming and J lost 2 bases, with 16 bases between them. Per germline, CDR1 MNHEY and CDR2 SVGAGI. The CDR3: CASRRTVWGQETQYF. The CDR3 DNA sequence: TGTGCCAGCAGAAGGACAGTGTGGGGACAAGAGACCCAGTACTTC.